This entry is about one T cell receptor (beta chain). Method: immunoSEQ multiplex PCR; TCRdb's copy keeps in-frame clones and lacks some. The sample consists of around 200,000 clones, about 85% of them appearing once. Trimming cost V 5 bases and J 6 bases, with 11 bases left between them. The germline CDR1 and CDR2 sequences are SGHVS and FQNEAQ. The CDR3 runs 13 residues. This entry is derived from a study of blood T cell repertoires in COVID-19. The V call is TRBV7-8, the J call TRBJ1-5; maybe TRBD1 (5 bases). The receptor comes from a man aged 35-49 years who had recovered from COVID-19. The sample comprised PBMCs or T cells enriched from blood (not recorded which). CDR3 DNA sequence: TGTGCCAGCAGCGACCGGGGGGGTCAGCCCCAGCATTTT. This codes for CASSDRGGQPQHF.